This is a list of T cell receptor beta chains from one sample in a study of regulatory T cells in long-lasting Graves disease. TCRdb processed the multiplex PCR reads anew with MiXCR; each CDR3 protein has one entry. This table holds 350,000 to 500,000 distinct CDR3 sequences, around 15% found once. These records were also assigned to another study, of T cells in Graves' hyperthyroidism and ophthalmopathy.

Sequenced material: peripheral blood mononuclear cells (PBMCs), taken at new diagnosis, from a patient treated with antithyroid drugs. These receptors came from a woman between 18 and 30 years old with Graves disease. Both conserved end residues are part of each CDR3. Each record gives: clone size, J gene, V gene, D gene, CDR3 DNA, CDR3 protein. A D gene is named only where the DNA matches it firmly. Size values are once, few and many counts, or a class for expanded clones, and some rows have none.

many | TRBJ2-7 | TRBV6-5 | NA | TGTGCCAGCAGTTCCGACCGGGACAACTACGAGCAGTACTTC | CASSSDRDNYEQYF
NA | TRBJ2-1 | TRBV18 | NA | TGTGCCAGCTCGTTAGGGGACGGATTCTACTCCTACAATGAGCAGTTCTTC | CASSLGDGFYSYNEQFF
few | TRBJ1-6 | TRBV7-9 | NA | TGTGCCAGCAGCTTAGGGGGAGGGTATTCACCCCTCCACTTT | CASSLGGGYSPLHF
NA | TRBJ2-5 | TRBV5-4 | NA | TGTGCCAGCAGCTTGGTCGGACAGCGGAAAGAGACCCAGTACTTC | CASSLVGQRKETQYF
many | TRBJ2-7 | TRBV20-1 | TRBD1 | TGCAGTGCTAGAGATAACAGGGGGCGCGAGCAGTACTTC | CSARDNRGREQYF
many | TRBJ2-3 | TRBV3-1 | NA | TGTGCCAGCAGCCAAGTCCCCGGTCGATCATATACGCAGTATTTT | CASSQVPGRSYTQYF
many | TRBJ2-7 | TRBV3-1 | TRBD1 | TGTGCCAGCAGCCAAGCGGGACAGGGGGCCTCCTACGAGCAGTACTTC | CASSQAGQGASYEQYF
NA | TRBJ2-7 | TRBV19 | NA | TGTGCCAGTAGTCTCAGGGAAAGAGAGGACGAGCAGTACTTC | CASSLREREDEQYF
many | TRBJ2-7 | TRBV2 | NA | TGTGCCAGCAGTGAGGGGGAGTTCCTCTACGCGCAGTACTTC | CASSEGEFLYAQYF
NA | TRBJ1-1 | TRBV6-5 | NA | TGTGCCAGCAGTTACTCGAATAGAGGGGCGGCTTTCTTT | CASSYSNRGAAFF
many | TRBJ1-1 | TRBV12-3/TRBV12-4 | NA | TGTGCCAGCAGTTTGGGGAGCGGATGGGGGGAAGCTTTCTTT | CASSLGSGWGEAFF
many | TRBJ2-5 | TRBV7-9 | NA | TGTGCCAGCAGCTTAGCCCGGGAACCTCAAGAGACCCAGTACTTC | CASSLAREPQETQYF
NA | TRBJ2-7 | TRBV19 | NA | TGTGCCAGCAGACCGGGACACACCTCCTACGAGCAGTACTTC | CASRPGHTSYEQYF
NA | TRBJ2-7 | TRBV7-9 | NA | TGTGCCAGCAGCTCGAACAGTCTATCCTACGAGCAGTACTTC | CASSSNSLSYEQYF
NA | TRBJ1-3 | TRBV7-2 | NA | TGTGCCAGCAGCTTAGCACCGGGACTTTCTGGAAACACCATATATTTT | CASSLAPGLSGNTIYF
many | TRBJ2-3 | TRBV3-1 | TRBD2 | TGTGCCAGCAGCCAAGACGGGAGGGCCCCGGATACGCAGTATTTT | CASSQDGRAPDTQYF
many | TRBJ2-3 | TRBV7-2 | NA | TGTGCCAGCAGCTTAGGGTCGGGAGCAAGCACAGATACGCAGTATTTT | CASSLGSGASTDTQYF
few | TRBJ1-1 | TRBV5-1 | TRBD1 | TGCGCCAGCAGCTTGGCGTTACAGGGGGGCACTGAAGCTTTCTTT | CASSLALQGGTEAFF
NA | TRBJ1-5 | TRBV20-1 | NA | TGCAGTGCTACCCATCAGGGGAACAATCAGCCCCAGCATTTT | CSATHQGNNQPQHF
few | TRBJ1-3 | TRBV6-5 | NA | TGTGCCAGCAGTTACCTATGGTCGGGGACCTCTGGAAACACCATATATTTT | CASSYLWSGTSGNTIYF
many | TRBJ2-7 | TRBV2 | NA | TGTGCCAGCAGGGATAGCGGACGAAGCTCCTACGAGCAGTACTTC | CASRDSGRSSYEQYF
many | TRBJ2-1 | TRBV27 | NA | TGTGCCAGCAGTTTATCGATCGGGAGCTCCTACAATGAGCAGTTCTTC | CASSLSIGSSYNEQFF
NA | TRBJ2-3 | TRBV28 | NA | TGTGCCAGCAGTTTATACAGTTGGGATACGCAGTATTTT | CASSLYSWDTQYF
NA | TRBJ1-5 | TRBV4-1 | NA | TGCGCCAGCAGCAAAGATACAGGGTTGAGCAATCAGCCCCAGCATTTT | CASSKDTGLSNQPQHF
few | TRBJ2-7 | TRBV19 | NA | TGTGCCAGTAGTATCTTCCCGTCCTACGAGCAGTACTTC | CASSIFPSYEQYF
few | TRBJ1-1 | TRBV27 | TRBD1 | TGTGCCAGCAGTCTAGACAGGGCTGGTACTGAAGCTTTCTTT | CASSLDRAGTEAFF
many | TRBJ2-7 | TRBV6-9 | NA | TGTGCCAGCAGTTACCTGATGGGTAGTTCCTCCTACGAGCAGTACTTC | CASSYLMGSSSYEQYF
NA | TRBJ2-2 | TRBV10-3 | TRBD2 | TGTGCCATCAGCGCCGGGACTAGAAGGGAGCTGTTTTTT | CAISAGTRRELFF
NA | TRBJ2-2 | TRBV6-1 | TRBD1 | TGTGCCAGCAGTGTCGGACAGGGGGCGTTGGCCGGGGAGCTGTTTTTT | CASSVGQGALAGELFF
many | TRBJ2-3 | TRBV28 | NA | TGTGCCAGCAGTAATAGGGATACGCAGTATTTT | CASSNRDTQYF
NA | TRBJ1-2 | TRBV29-1 | TRBD1 | TGCAGCGTTTACACTCCGGGACAGGGTGACTATGGCTACACCTTC | CSVYTPGQGDYGYTF
few | TRBJ1-2 | TRBV15 | TRBD1 | TGTGCCACCAGCAGAGTCACAGGGGCGGTGGGCTATGGCTACACCTTC | CATSRVTGAVGYGYTF
many | TRBJ2-1 | TRBV5-4 | TRBD2 | TGTGCCAGCGCTGAGGGCGGGAGACTTAATGAGCAGTTCTTC | CASAEGGRLNEQFF
NA | TRBJ1-1 | TRBV27 | NA | TGTGCCAGCAGTATCACAGGGCTCGGGAACACTGAAGCTTTCTTT | CASSITGLGNTEAFF
few | TRBJ1-1 | TRBV29-1 | TRBD1 | TGCAGCGTTGGGGACAGGGAGGGAGCTTTCTTT | CSVGDREGAFF
NA | TRBJ1-6 | TRBV7-8 | NA | TGTGCCAGCAGCCCGGAACCAACAGGGTCGAGCTATAATTCACCCCTCCACTTT | CASSPEPTGSSYNSPLHF
NA | TRBJ2-2 | TRBV9 | NA | TGTGCCAGCAGCGCACTAGCTACAGGGAACACCGGGGAGCTGTTTTTT | CASSALATGNTGELFF
NA | TRBJ1-6 | TRBV5-1 | NA | TGCGCCAGCAGCTTGGAGGGGAACGGCCTCCACTTT | CASSLEGNGLHF
many | TRBJ2-1 | TRBV24-1 | NA | TGTGCCACCAGTAAGGGGCGCGGCTCCTACAATGAGCAGTTCTTC | CATSKGRGSYNEQFF
NA | TRBJ2-7 | TRBV2 | TRBD1 | TGTGCCAGCAGCATCGACAGGGGGTATAACGAGCAGTACTTC | CASSIDRGYNEQYF
few | TRBJ2-3 | TRBV9 | NA | TGTGCCAGCAGCGTCGGGGTAAGCGGAGTATCCAGCACAGATACGCAGTATTTT | CASSVGVSGVSSTDTQYF
many | TRBJ2-7 | TRBV28 | TRBD1 | TGTGCCAGCAGGGGGACAGGGTTAGAGTGGGATGAGCAGTACTTC | CASRGTGLEWDEQYF
NA | TRBJ2-3 | TRBV11-1 | NA | TGTGCCAGCAGTCAGGACAGATTGGGCACAGATACGCAGTATTTT | CASSQDRLGTDTQYF
NA | TRBJ1-2 | TRBV6-2/TRBV6-3 | NA | TGTGCCAGCAGTTACTCCCGAGGTATCTATGGCTACACCTTC | CASSYSRGIYGYTF
many | TRBJ2-1 | TRBV20-1 | TRBD2 | TGCAGTGCTAGAGTTAGTGGTGGCGGTGCTAGCGGGAGGATTGACCCCAATGAGCAGTTCTTC | CSARVSGGGASGRIDPNEQFF
many | TRBJ1-1 | TRBV28 | NA | TGTGCCAGCAGTTTATTGGGCCTGGGAGCTTTCTTT | CASSLLGLGAFF
few | TRBJ2-1 | TRBV20-1 | NA | TGCAGTGCGCAACGGCCGGGGACCCTGGGGAATGAGCAGTTCTTC | CSAQRPGTLGNEQFF
many | TRBJ2-7 | TRBV3-1 | NA | TGTGCCAGCAGCCAAGCTCCCCAGGGTGTTTACGAGCAGTACTTC | CASSQAPQGVYEQYF